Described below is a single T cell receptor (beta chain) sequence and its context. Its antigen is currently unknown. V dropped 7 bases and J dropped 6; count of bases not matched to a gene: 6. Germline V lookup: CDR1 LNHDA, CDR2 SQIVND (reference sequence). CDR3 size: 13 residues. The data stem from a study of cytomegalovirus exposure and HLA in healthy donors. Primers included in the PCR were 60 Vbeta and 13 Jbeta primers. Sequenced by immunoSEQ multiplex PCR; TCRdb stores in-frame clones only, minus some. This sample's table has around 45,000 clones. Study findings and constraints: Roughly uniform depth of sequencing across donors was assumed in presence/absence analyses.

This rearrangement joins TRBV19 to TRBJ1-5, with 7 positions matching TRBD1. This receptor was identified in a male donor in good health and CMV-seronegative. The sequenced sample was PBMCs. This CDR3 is CASTRTGGQPQHF. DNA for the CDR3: TGTGCCAGTACCAGGACAGGAGGTCAGCCCCAGCATTTT.